This T cell receptor (beta chain) derives from a study of shared clonotypes between healthy human individuals. Every subset had its genomic DNA shared out evenly among several immunoSEQ plates. About 30,000 T cell genomes (approximately 0.2 ug DNA) went into each sorted-subset replicate. The repertoire was sequenced with immunoSEQ multiplex PCR; TCRdb's copy has only in-frame clones and lacks some. The table records hundreds of thousands of clones, approximately 96% of them present only once. CD45RO negativity and positive selection for CCR7 defined naive CD8 cells, a population that excluded terminally differentiated effector memory CD45RA+ cells. Concerning this clone itself: Its cognate antigen is unknown.

General study points: When naive CD4 clonotypes were compared across a few donors, approximately 5% were shared. Some clonotypes were shared by all four sorted-subset donors, while others were not shared. The non-shared ones had lower generation probabilities than the shared ones.

The CDR3 is 13 amino acids. The germline V and J ends were trimmed by 6 bases and 4 bases, with 12 bases remaining between them. The V gene's germline CDR1 is KGHSH and CDR2 LQKENI. The chain employs TRBV18 and TRBJ1-1; D remains unclear. This receptor was identified in a woman aged 25 to 39 in good health. Sequencing was performed on naive CD8+ T cells sorted from blood. The CDR3, as DNA: TGTGCCAGCTCGCGTAGTTGGGGCACTGAAGCTTTCTTT. Its translation: CASSRSWGTEAFF.